The 11 T cell receptor beta chains listed next were all sequenced from one sample in a study of blood T cell repertoires in COVID-19. Using immunoSEQ multiplex PCR, the repertoire was profiled, and TCRdb retains in-frame clones only, with some absent. The sample yields 180,000 or so clones, roughly 85% seen once. The sequencing sample was made of PBMCs or T cells enriched from blood (not recorded which). Receptors were obtained from a woman in her fifties or sixties who had recovered from COVID-19.

This sequence joins TRBV24-1 and TRBJ2-1; D gene ambiguous. Germline V CDR1 and CDR2: KGHDR, SFDVKD. Trimming took off 1 base at V and 12 bases at J, with 12 bases between the two ends. This CDR3 contains 13 residues. CDR3 sequence: CATSDFSASGQFF. The CDR3 region has the DNA TGTGCCACCAGTGATTTTTCCGCTTCCGGGCAGTTCTTC.

CDR3 sequence (DNA): TGTGCCAGCAGCCGTGACAGCTCTGGGGCCAACGTCCTGACTTTC. It is translated as CASSRDSSGANVLTF. The chain carries TRBV7-2 and TRBJ2-6; TRBD1 might be the D (5 bases). Germline V CDR1 and CDR2: SGHTA, FQGNSA. The CDR3 covers 15 residues. V lost 5 bases, J lost 0 bases, and 8 bases lay in between.

This chain links TRBV15 with TRBJ2-2, with D possibly matching TRBD2 (5 bases). The CDR3 covers 14 residues. The germline V gene encodes CDR1 LNHNV and CDR2 YYDKDF (reference sequence). Trimming removed 2 bases at V and 6 bases at J, with 10 bases between. The CDR3 loop is CATSRNMGAGELFF. As DNA, the CDR3 is TGTGCCACCAGCAGAAATATGGGAGCCGGGGAGCTGTTTTTT.

The chain couples TRBV15 to TRBJ1-1; D uncertain. CDR1 is LNHNV and CDR2 is YYDKDF in the germline V gene (reference sequence). V lost 3 bases and J lost 1, with 9 bases in between. CDR3 length: 14 residues. The CDR3: CATSRPSGNTEAFF. The CDR3 bases are TGTGCCACCAGCAGGCCTTCAGGGAACACTGAAGCTTTCTTT.

V gene TRBV9 combines with J gene TRBJ2-1, with D possibly matching TRBD2 (6 bases). The V gene lost 3 bases and the J gene lost 6 bases, with 16 bases spanning the gap. CDR1 and CDR2 (germline): SGDLS, YYNGEE. CDR3 length equals 15 residues. CDR3 region: CASSGEGLGGNEQFF. In nucleotides, the CDR3 is TGTGCCAGCAGCGGCGAGGGCTTGGGGGGCAATGAGCAGTTCTTC.

In this sample, this clone turned up once. This rearrangement joins TRBV27 to TRBJ2-3; 7 nucleotides line up with TRBD1. The junction had 8 bases not matched to a gene; V was cut back by 5 bases and J by 3 bases. The CDR3 has 15 residues. CDR1 MNHEY and CDR2 SMNVEV come from the germline V gene (reference sequence). CDR3 loop: CASSPYRGRTDTQYF. The CDR3 region has the DNA TGTGCCAGCAGTCCTTACAGGGGTAGGACAGATACGCAGTATTTT.

V gene TRBV18 combines with J gene TRBJ2-1; 10 bases agree with TRBD2. CDR3 size: 14 residues. V trimming: 3 bases; J trimming: 7 bases; junction bases outside the gene matches: 3. The germline gives CDR1 KGHSH, CDR2 LQKENI. CDR3: CASSPTSGWNEQFF. CDR3 coding DNA: TGTGCCAGCTCACCGACTAGCGGGTGGAATGAGCAGTTCTTC.

Comment on this clone: The DNA is left out, because the CDR3 cannot be placed on it with certainty; the CDR3 is given as TCRdb lists it. The V call is TRBV12-3 or TRBV12-4, the J call TRBJ1-4; TRBD1 reflects the table's D call only, with no check against the DNA. The CDR3 is 13 amino acids long, termini counted. CDR3 in amino acids: CASSFSVGQGSSF.

V is TRBV9 and J is TRBJ2-7; D is unresolved. Germline V CDR1 and CDR2: SGDLS, YYNGEE. The CDR3 has 16 amino acids. The V and J ends lost 4 bases and 2 bases respectively, with 19 bases between them. The CDR3 spells CASSQDIRILTYEQYV. CDR3 DNA: TGTGCCAGCAGCCAAGACATACGCATCCTCACCTACGAGCAGTACGTC.

The chain recombines TRBV3-1 (or the pseudogene TRBV3-2) with TRBJ2-3, with D possibly matching TRBD1 (6 bases). V lost 4 bases and J lost 7, with 18 bases in between. The CDR3 has 15 residues. Germline V gene sequence: CDR1 LGHDT, CDR2 YNNKEL (reference sequence). The CDR3 coding sequence is TGTGCCAGCAGCCCAGCGAGGGGGACGGGTAATACGCAGTATTTT. The encoded protein is CASSPARGTGNTQYF.

This rearrangement joins TRBV3-1 (or the pseudogene TRBV3-2) to TRBJ2-5; D call uncertain. CDR1 is LGHDT, CDR2 YNNKEL, per germline (reference sequence). The V and J ends lost 0 bases and 4 bases respectively, with 15 bases between them. The CDR3 totals 16 residues. CDR3 in amino acids: CASSQDLSFAGETQYF. DNA of the CDR3: TGTGCCAGCAGCCAAGATCTCTCCTTCGCCGGAGAGACCCAGTACTTC.